This record concerns one T cell receptor beta chain sequence. Antigen: not known. The data stem from a study of identical twins. General observations from the study: Abundant cord blood beta clonotypes carried fewer insertions; memory repertoires showed none. Where beta out-of-frame sequences were concerned, excess twin sharing was weaker. Models underestimated how often monozygotic twins shared out-of-frame TCR alpha.

Trimming left V 2 bases short and J 5 bases short, with 8 bases between. The length of the CDR3 is 13 residues. CDR1 is KGHSH and CDR2 is LQKENI in the germline V gene. Template switching added a universal primer site, and cDNA bore unique molecular identifiers. Each CDR3 protein is one row after TCRdb ran MiXCR on the 5' RACE reads. The sample yields hundreds of thousands of distinct CDR3 sequences, roughly 6.2% seen once. The sample was naive T cells sorted from blood. The chain carries TRBV18 and TRBJ2-3; D might be TRBD1 (6 bases). The TCR originated in a man aged 18-30 years in good health. CDR3: CASSPGGEDTQYF. The DNA for the CDR3 is TGTGCCAGCTCACCAGGGGGCGAAGATACGCAGTATTTT.